The next 5 T cell receptor beta chains were all read from a single sample in a study of blood T cell repertoires in COVID-19. The assay was immunoSEQ multiplex PCR, and TCRdb's table has in-frame clones only and misses some. The sample records about 110,000 clones, 76% being singletons. The sample comprised peripheral blood. Every receptor here comes from a woman older than 75 with acute or convalescent COVID-19.

V usage is TRBV9 and J usage is TRBJ2-6, with a weak D call TRBD2 (5 bases). V was cut by 0 bases and J by 4 bases, with 8 bases left in between. CDR1 is SGDLS and CDR2 is YYNGEE in the germline V gene. CDR3 length: 15 residues. CDR3 in DNA: TGTGCCAGCAGCGTAGGAGGGCAAGGGGCCAACGTCCTGACTTTC. Translation gives CASSVGGQGANVLTF.

The table lists this clone with a few counts. The V gene is TRBV29-1, the J gene TRBJ2-2; 10 bases line up with TRBD1. CDR3 length: 12 residues. Germline CDR1 SQVTM, CDR2 ANQGSEA. The V gene end was trimmed by 7 bases and the J gene end by 6 bases; junction bases not matched to a gene: 2. In nucleotides, the CDR3 is TGCAGCGCCGGACAGGGGGCCGGGGAGCTGTTTTTT. It specifies CSAGQGAGELFF.

The chain links TRBV28 to TRBJ2-6; no reliable D call. V was shortened by 2 bases and J by 2 bases, with 4 bases between the two germline ends. Germline lookup yields CDR1 MDHEN and CDR2 SYDVKM. This CDR3 contains 14 residues. The CDR3 nucleotides read TGTGCCAGCAGTTTAACTACTGGGGCCAACGTCCTGACTTTC. Translating gives CASSLTTGANVLTF.

The genes are TRBV5-4 and TRBJ2-7; TRBD2 matches 8 bases. With 4 bases clipped from V and 5 bases from J, the junction kept 11 bases outside the gene matches. The CDR3 is 15 amino acids. Germline lookup yields CDR1 SGHNT and CDR2 YYREEE (reference sequence). The CDR3 region has the DNA TGTGCCAGCAGCCGCCCCGGGACTAGACGGGACGAGCAGTACTTC. This sequence encodes CASSRPGTRRDEQYF.

This rearrangement joins TRBV5-1 to TRBJ1-2; 7 nucleotides agree with TRBD1. The germline V gene encodes CDR1 SGHRS and CDR2 YFSETQ. The CDR3 is 16 residues long. With V trimmed by 1 base and J by 0 bases, 6 bases remained unmatched. The CDR3 is CASSLNTGQTNYGYTF. The CDR3 DNA reads TGCGCCAGCAGCTTGAACACGGGACAGACTAACTATGGCTACACCTTC.